This T cell receptor beta chain was captured by sequencing in a study of OX40 agonist ivuxolimab in advanced cancers. In the study overall: Three patients, one with hepatocellular carcinoma and two with cutaneous melanoma, responded partially.

TCRdb's table, derived via immunoSEQ multiplex PCR, lists solely in-frame clones and lacks some. The data contain under 100,000 clones, about 88% of them singletons. CDR1 and CDR2 (germline): SGHTA, FQGNSA. This CDR3 has 13 residues. V was shortened by 5 bases and J by 5 bases, with 12 bases between the two germline ends. The chain recombines TRBV7-2 with TRBJ1-1; no clear D gene. Here the sequenced sample was CD4+ or CD8+ T cells sorted from blood, taken in a trial of the OX40 agonist ivuxolimab. The receptor was isolated from an adult with an advanced solid tumor such as melanoma, head and neck, liver or kidney cancer. The CDR3: CASSQTRITEAFF. CDR3 sequence (DNA): TGTGCCAGCAGCCAAACACGGATTACTGAAGCTTTCTTT.